One and the same sample provided the 8 T cell receptor beta chains below, sequenced in a study of PD-1 blockade in classical Hodgkin lymphoma. The repertoire was sequenced with immunoSEQ multiplex PCR; TCRdb's copy has only in-frame clones and lacks some. The sample includes about 100,000 clones, about 89% of them seen just once. With no exception, relapse followed autologous stem cell transplantation in all patients, and brentuximab vedotin exposure varied. Here the sequenced sample was peripheral blood mononuclear cells (PBMCs), taken before the second cycle of nivolumab. These receptors were obtained from a human donor with classical Hodgkin lymphoma.

Written as DNA, the CDR3 is TGCGCCAGCAGCCCGGACAGGGACGAGCAGTACTTC. Translation: CASSPDRDEQYF. The chain combines TRBV5-1 with TRBJ2-7; 8 bases line up with TRBD1. This CDR3 is built from 12 residues. CDR1 and CDR2 from the germline V gene are SGHRS and YFSETQ. The junction had 2 bases not matched to a gene; V was cut back by 4 bases and J by 5 bases.

This chain connects TRBV19 to TRBJ2-1; 11 positions agree with TRBD2. This CDR3 comprises 17 residues. After removal of 5 bases from V and 0 bases from J, the junction contained 6 bases not matched to a gene. Germline V lookup: CDR1 LNHDA, CDR2 SQIVND (reference sequence). The CDR3 is CASSPYLAGGSYNEQFF. The CDR3 nucleotides are TGTGCCAGTAGTCCGTACCTAGCGGGGGGCTCCTACAATGAGCAGTTCTTC.

The V gene is TRBV5-4, the J gene TRBJ1-2; D is possibly TRBD1 (6 bases). The germline V and J ends were trimmed by 4 bases and 4 bases, with 8 bases remaining between them. Germline values: CDR1 SGHNT, CDR2 YYREEE (reference sequence). The CDR3 runs to 12 residues. The CDR3: CASSTDSYGYTF. CDR3 coding DNA: TGTGCCAGCAGCACGGACAGCTATGGCTACACCTTC.

The chain has TRBV5-1 and TRBJ1-2, with D possibly TRBD1 on 5 matching bases. V dropped 3 bases and J dropped 5 bases, with 17 bases sitting between them. In germline, CDR1 is SGHRS, CDR2 YFSETQ. This CDR3 region has 15 residues. The CDR3 spells CASSSGGAYPYGYTF. The CDR3 coding sequence is TGCGCCAGCAGCTCGGGCGGGGCCTACCCATATGGCTACACCTTC.

The rearrangement joins TRBV19 to TRBJ1-1; unclear D gene. V lost 3 bases, J lost 2 bases, and 7 bases lay in between. The CDR3 is 13 residues long. The V gene's germline CDR1 is LNHDA and CDR2 SQIVND (reference sequence). The CDR3 DNA sequence: TGTGCCAGTAGTATTGACGGAAACACTGAAGCTTTCTTT. Encoded protein: CASSIDGNTEAFF.

This rearrangement joins TRBV19 to TRBJ2-5; possible D gene TRBD1, 6 bases. V was trimmed by 6 bases and J by 5 bases, leaving 10 bases between them. Germline CDR1 and CDR2: LNHDA and SQIVND (reference sequence). The CDR3 extends over 12 amino acids. Here the CDR3 reads CASRSQGETQYF. The CDR3 DNA reads as TGTGCCAGTAGGTCCCAGGGGGAGACCCAGTACTTC.

The V gene is TRBV7-6, the J gene TRBJ2-1; 8 bases align to TRBD2. There are 12 residues in the CDR3. J lost 9 bases, V lost 3 bases, and 1 base had no gene match. Germline CDR1 is SGHVS and CDR2 is FNYEAQ. The CDR3 spells CASSFTSGEQFF. The CDR3 DNA sequence: TGTGCCAGCAGCTTCACTAGCGGTGAGCAGTTCTTC.

This sequence joins TRBV5-4 and TRBJ2-1; no reliable D call. Germline values: CDR1 SGHNT, CDR2 YYREEE (reference sequence). V lost 3 bases to trimming and J lost 8 bases, with 9 bases between them. CDR3 length equals 12 residues. In DNA, the CDR3 is TGTGCCAGCAGCTCCAGTGGCGATGAGCAGTTCTTC. As protein: CASSSSGDEQFF.